This is a list of T cell receptor beta chains from one sample in a study of T cell responses to AZD1222 COVID-19 vaccine. Only in-frame clones appear in the TCRdb table, and some are missing; sequencing was by immunoSEQ multiplex PCR. The table records some 140,000 clones, about 90% of them present only once. The source material was peripheral blood, sampled on day 0 of AZD1222 vaccination. Receptors originate from an adult in good health. The conserved cysteine and the conserved F or W are not part of the CDR3 here. A D gene is named only where the DNA matches it firmly. Some rows mark clone size as missing; the rest say once, few, many or name a class of expanded clone.

clone_size j_call v_call d_call cdr3_aa
once TRBJ2-7 TRBV4-1 TRBD2 ASSQDGREYYEQY
- TRBJ1-5 TRBV6-4 - ASSDPRGQPQH
- TRBJ2-7 TRBV6-5 TRBD2 ASSTSGRGSYEQY
- TRBJ2-1 TRBV18 TRBD1 ASSLTAGTGYNEQF
- TRBJ2-3 TRBV6-5 TRBD1 ASSYGQGIGDTQY
- TRBJ2-1 TRBV11-2 TRBD2 ASSSLRGGGRGEQF
- TRBJ1-2 TRBV11-2 - ASSLGPYFRTDWNGYT
once TRBJ2-7 TRBV18 - ASSPNQGPTGEQY
- TRBJ1-2 TRBV27 TRBD1 ASSPRQGARGAGYT
- TRBJ2-7 TRBV7-8 - ASSLSSEQY
- TRBJ1-3 TRBV4-1 - ASSHPLTGLGSRYSGNTIY
- TRBJ2-7 TRBV5-1 TRBD2 ASSRQTSGSMYEQY
- TRBJ1-1 TRBV6-4 - ASSESWGNTEAF
- TRBJ1-1 TRBV6-5 TRBD1 ASSYGTDRAF
- TRBJ1-6 TRBV10-3 TRBD1 AISDFVGTVNSPLH
- TRBJ2-7 TRBV9 - ASSPHGSQEQY
- TRBJ1-5 TRBV2 - ASSPKLPNQPQH
- TRBJ2-7 TRBV27 TRBD1 ASSWDRVYEQY
- TRBJ2-7 TRBV6-6 - ASSSQGLTYEQY
- TRBJ1-2 TRBV11-2 - ASSLLANYGYT
- TRBJ2-7 TRBV3-1/TRBV3-2 TRBD1 ASSLRRQGRDEQY
- TRBJ2-1 TRBV29-1 TRBD1 SAYGIRQTDRGLPNEQF